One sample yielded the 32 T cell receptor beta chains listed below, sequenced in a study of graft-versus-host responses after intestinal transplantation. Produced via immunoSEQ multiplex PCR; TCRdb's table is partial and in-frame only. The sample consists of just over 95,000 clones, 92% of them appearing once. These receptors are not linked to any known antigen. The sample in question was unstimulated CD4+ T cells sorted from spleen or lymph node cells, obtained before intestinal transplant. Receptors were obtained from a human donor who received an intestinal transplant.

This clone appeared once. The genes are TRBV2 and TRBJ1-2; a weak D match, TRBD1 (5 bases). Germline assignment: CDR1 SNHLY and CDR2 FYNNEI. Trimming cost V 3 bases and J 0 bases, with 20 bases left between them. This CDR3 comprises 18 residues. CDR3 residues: CASSDRSGAMTTNYGYTF. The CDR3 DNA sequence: TGTGCCAGCAGTGACCGTAGCGGGGCCATGACCACTAACTATGGCTACACCTTC.

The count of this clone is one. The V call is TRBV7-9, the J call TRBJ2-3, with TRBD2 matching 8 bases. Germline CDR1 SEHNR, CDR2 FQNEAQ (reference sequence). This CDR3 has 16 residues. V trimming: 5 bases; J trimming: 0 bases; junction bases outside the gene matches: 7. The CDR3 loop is CASSRSTSGSTDTQYF. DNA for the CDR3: TGTGCCAGCAGCCGTAGTACTAGCGGAAGCACAGATACGCAGTATTTT.

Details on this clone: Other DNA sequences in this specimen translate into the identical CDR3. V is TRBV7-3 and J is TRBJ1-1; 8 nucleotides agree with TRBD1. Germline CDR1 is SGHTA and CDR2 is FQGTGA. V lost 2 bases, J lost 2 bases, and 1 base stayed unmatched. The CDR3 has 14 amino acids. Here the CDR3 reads CASSLQGANTEAFF. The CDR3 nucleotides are TGTGCCAGCAGCTTACAGGGGGCAAACACTGAAGCTTTCTTT. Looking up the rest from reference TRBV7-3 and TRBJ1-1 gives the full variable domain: GAGVSQTPSNKVTEKGKYVELRCDPISGHTALYWYRQSLGQGPEFLIYFQGTGAADDSGLPNDRFFAVRPEGSVSTLKIQRTERGDSAVYLCASSLQGANTEAFFGQGTRLTVV.

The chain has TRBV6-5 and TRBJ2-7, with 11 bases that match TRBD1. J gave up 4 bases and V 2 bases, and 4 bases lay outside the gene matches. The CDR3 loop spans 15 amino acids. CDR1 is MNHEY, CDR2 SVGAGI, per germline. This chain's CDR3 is CASSYQGQGVYEQYF. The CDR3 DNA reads TGTGCCAGCAGTTACCAGGGACAGGGGGTATACGAGCAGTACTTC.

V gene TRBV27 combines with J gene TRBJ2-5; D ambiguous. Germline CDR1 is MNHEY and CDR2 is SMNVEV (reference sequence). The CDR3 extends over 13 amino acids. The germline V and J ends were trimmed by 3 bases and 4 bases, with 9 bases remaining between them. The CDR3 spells CASSFRVRETQYF. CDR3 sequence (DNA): TGTGCCAGCAGTTTCCGTGTCCGAGAGACCCAGTACTTC.

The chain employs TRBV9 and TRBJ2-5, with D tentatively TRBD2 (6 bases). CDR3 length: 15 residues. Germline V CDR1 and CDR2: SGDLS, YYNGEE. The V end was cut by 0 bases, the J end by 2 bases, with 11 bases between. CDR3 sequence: CASSVGLAAQETQYF. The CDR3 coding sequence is TGTGCCAGCAGCGTAGGGTTAGCGGCGCAAGAGACCCAGTACTTC.

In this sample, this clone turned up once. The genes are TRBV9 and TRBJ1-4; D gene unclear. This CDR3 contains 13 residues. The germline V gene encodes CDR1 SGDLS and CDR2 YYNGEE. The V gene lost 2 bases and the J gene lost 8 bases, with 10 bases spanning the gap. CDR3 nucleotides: TGTGCCAGCAGCGTGGTTGGAGGGGAAAAACTGTTTTTT. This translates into CASSVVGGEKLFF.

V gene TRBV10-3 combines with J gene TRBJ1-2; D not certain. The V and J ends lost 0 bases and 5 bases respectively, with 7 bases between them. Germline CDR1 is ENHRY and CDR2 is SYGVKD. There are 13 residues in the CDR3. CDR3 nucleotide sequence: TGTGCCATCAGTGAGTCTCGAGGGTATGGCTACACCTTC. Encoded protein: CAISESRGYGYTF.

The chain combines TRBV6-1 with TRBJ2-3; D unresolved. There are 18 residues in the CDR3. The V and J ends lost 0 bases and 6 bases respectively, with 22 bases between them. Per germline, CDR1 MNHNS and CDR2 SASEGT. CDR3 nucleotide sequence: TGTGCCAGCAGTGAAGCGCATCGGCCCTCTTCCAGGCCTGATACGCAGTATTTT. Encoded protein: CASSEAHRPSSRPDTQYF.

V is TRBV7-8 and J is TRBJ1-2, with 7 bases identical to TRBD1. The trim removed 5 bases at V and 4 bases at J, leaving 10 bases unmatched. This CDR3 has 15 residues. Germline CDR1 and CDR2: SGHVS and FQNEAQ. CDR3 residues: CASSSRQGLSYGYTF. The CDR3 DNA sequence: TGTGCCAGCAGCAGTCGACAGGGACTGAGCTATGGCTACACCTTC.

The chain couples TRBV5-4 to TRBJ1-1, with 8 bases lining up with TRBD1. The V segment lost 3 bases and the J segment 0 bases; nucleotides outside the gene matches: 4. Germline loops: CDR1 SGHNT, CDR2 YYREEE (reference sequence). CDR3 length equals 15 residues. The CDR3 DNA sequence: TGTGCCAGCAGCTACAGGGGGAGGATGAACACTGAAGCTTTCTTT. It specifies CASSYRGRMNTEAFF.

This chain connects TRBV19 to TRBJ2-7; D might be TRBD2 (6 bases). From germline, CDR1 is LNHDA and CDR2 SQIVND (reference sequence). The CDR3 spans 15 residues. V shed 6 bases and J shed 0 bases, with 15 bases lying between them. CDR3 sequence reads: CASRVVAASSYEQYF. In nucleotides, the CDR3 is TGTGCCAGTAGGGTTGTAGCGGCAAGCTCCTACGAGCAGTACTTC.

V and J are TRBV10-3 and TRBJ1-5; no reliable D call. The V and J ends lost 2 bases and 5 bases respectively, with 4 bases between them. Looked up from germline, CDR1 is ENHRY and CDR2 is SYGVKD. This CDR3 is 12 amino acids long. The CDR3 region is CAISETDQPQHF. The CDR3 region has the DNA TGTGCCATCAGTGAGACAGATCAGCCCCAGCATTTT.

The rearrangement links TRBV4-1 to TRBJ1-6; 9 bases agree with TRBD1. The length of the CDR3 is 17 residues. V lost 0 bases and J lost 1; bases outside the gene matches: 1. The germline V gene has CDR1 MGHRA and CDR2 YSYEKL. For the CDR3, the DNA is TGCGCCAGCAGCCAAGACGGACAGGGGTCCTATAATTCACCCCTCCACTTT. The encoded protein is CASSQDGQGSYNSPLHF.

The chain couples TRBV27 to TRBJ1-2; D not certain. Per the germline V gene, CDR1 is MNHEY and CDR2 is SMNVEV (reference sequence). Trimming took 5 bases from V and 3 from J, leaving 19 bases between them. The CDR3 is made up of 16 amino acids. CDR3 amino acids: CASSLRIPGDHYGYTF. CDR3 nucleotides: TGTGCCAGCAGTCTTCGGATCCCCGGGGATCACTATGGCTACACCTTC.

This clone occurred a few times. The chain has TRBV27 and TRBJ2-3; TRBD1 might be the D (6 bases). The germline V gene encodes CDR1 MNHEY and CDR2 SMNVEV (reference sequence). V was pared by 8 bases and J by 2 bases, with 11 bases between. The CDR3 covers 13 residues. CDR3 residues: CASGQFPTDTQYF. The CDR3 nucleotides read TGTGCCAGCGGACAGTTTCCCACAGATACGCAGTATTTT.

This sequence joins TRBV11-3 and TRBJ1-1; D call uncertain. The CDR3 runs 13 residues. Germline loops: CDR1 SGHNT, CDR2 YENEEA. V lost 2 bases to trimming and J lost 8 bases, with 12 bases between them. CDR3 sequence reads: CASSLSLHGEAFF. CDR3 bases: TGTGCCAGCAGCTTAAGCCTTCACGGGGAAGCTTTCTTT.

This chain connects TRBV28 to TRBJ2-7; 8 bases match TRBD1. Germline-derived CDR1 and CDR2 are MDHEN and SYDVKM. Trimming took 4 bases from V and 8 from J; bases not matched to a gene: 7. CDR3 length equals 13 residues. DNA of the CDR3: TGTGCCAGCAGTTGGGACAGGAGGGGAAAGCAGTACTTC. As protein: CASSWDRRGKQYF.

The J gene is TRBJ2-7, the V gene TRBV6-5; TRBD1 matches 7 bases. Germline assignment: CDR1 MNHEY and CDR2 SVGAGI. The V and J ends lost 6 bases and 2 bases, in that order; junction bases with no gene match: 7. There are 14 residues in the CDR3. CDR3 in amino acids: CASRRGQITYEQYF. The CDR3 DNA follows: TGTGCCAGCAGAAGGGGGCAAATAACCTACGAGCAGTACTTC.

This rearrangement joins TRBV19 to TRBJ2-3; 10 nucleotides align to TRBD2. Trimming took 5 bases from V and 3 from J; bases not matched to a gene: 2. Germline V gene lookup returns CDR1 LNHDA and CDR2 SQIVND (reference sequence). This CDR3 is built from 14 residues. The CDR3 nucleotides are TGTGCCAGTAGTGTGGGACTAGCGACAGATACGCAGTATTTT. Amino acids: CASSVGLATDTQYF.

This CDR3 reads CASSQDRYQETQYF. As DNA, the CDR3 is TGCGCCAGCAGCCAAGACAGATACCAAGAGACCCAGTACTTC. The chain is built from TRBV4-3 and TRBJ2-5; the D is unclear. The CDR3 extends over 14 amino acids. Trimming removed 0 bases from V and 0 bases from J, with 5 bases in between. Looked up from germline, CDR1 is LGHNA and CDR2 is YSLEER.

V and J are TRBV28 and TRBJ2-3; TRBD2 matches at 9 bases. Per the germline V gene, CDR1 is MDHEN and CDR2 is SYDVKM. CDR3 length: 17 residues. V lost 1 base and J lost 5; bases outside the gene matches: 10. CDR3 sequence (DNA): TGTGCCAGCAGTTTATTTGAGGGCGGGAGGGCGCGAGATACGCAGTATTTT. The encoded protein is CASSLFEGGRARDTQYF.

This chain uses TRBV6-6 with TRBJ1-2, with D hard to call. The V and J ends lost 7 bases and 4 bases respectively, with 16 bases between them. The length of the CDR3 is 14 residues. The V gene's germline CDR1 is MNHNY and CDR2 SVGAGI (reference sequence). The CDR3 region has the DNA TGTGCCAGCACTTTCCTGCAGGTTACCTATGGCTACACCTTC. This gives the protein CASTFLQVTYGYTF.

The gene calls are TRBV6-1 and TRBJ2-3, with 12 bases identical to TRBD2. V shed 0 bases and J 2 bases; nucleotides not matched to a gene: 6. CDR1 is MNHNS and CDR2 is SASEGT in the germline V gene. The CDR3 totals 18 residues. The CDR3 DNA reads TGTGCCAGCAGTGAAGCCCCAGGACTAGCGGGGATCACAGATACGCAGTATTTT. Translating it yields CASSEAPGLAGITDTQYF.

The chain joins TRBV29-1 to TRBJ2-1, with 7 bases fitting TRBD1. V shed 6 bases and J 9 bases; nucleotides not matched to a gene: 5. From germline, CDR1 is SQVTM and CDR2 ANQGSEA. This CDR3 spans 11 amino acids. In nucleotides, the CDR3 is TGCAGCGTCGCGACAGGGACTGAGCAGTTCTTC. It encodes CSVATGTEQFF.

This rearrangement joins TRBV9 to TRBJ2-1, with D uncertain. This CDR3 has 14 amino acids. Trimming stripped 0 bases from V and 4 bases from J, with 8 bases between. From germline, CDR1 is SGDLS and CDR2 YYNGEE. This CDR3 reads CASSVGRSYNEQFF. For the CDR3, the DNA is TGTGCCAGCAGCGTAGGAAGGAGTTACAATGAGCAGTTCTTC.

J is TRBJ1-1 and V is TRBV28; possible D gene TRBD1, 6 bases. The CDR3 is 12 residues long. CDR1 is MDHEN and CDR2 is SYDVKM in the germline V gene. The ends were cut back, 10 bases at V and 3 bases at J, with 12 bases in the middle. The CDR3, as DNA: TGTGCCATGGGAACAGGGCACACTGAAGCTTTCTTT. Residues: CAMGTGHTEAFF.

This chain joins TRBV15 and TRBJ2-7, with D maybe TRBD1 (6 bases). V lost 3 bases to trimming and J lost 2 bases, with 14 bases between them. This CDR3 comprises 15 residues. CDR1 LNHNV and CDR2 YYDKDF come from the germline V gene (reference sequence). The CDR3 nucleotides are TGTGCCACCAGCAGGGGAACAGGGTTCCCCTACGAGCAGTACTTC. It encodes CATSRGTGFPYEQYF.

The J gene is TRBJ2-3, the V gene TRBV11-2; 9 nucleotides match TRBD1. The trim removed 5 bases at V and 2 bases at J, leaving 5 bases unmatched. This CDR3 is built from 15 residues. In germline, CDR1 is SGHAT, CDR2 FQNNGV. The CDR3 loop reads CASSPDRGFTDTQYF. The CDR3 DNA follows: TGTGCCAGCAGCCCAGACAGGGGGTTCACAGATACGCAGTATTTT.

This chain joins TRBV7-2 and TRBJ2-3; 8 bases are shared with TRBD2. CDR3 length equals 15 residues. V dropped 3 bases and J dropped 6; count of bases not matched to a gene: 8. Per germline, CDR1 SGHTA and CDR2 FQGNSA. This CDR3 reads CASSFDGRAWDTQYF. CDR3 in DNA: TGTGCCAGCAGCTTTGACGGGAGGGCCTGGGATACGCAGTATTTT.

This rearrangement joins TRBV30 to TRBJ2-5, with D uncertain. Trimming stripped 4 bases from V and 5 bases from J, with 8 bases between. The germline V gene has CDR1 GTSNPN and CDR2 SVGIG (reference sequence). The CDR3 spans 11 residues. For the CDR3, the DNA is TGTGCCTGGACTATTCTGGAGACCCAGTACTTC. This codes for CAWTILETQYF.

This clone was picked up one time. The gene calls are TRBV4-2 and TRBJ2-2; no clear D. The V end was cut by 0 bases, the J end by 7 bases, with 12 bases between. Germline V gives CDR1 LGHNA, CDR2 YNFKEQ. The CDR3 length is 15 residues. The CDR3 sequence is CASSQDAQSDGELFF. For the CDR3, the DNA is TGTGCCAGCAGCCAAGACGCCCAGTCAGACGGGGAGCTGTTTTTT.